The entry below gives a single T cell receptor (beta chain) sequence along with its context. Its specificity is unknown. The data were obtained in a study of T cell repertoires in cytomegalovirus infection. Study-level background: Both CMV infection and a matching HLA type were indicated by public TCR beta signatures.

MiXCR, run by TCRdb on the reads, gives a single entry per CDR3 protein. This sample yields 700,000 to 950,000 distinct CDR3 sequences, of which about 30% are seen a single time; under 15% belongs to the top ten. Findings of the study overall: In two of eight donors, the top clonotype was HLA-C-restricted CMV-specific.

V trimming: 5 bases; J trimming: 5 bases; junction bases outside the gene matches: 16. There are 18 residues in the CDR3. Germline V gene data show CDR1 as SGHTA and CDR2 as FQGNSA. The chain combines TRBV7-2 with TRBJ1-2; 11 bases fit TRBD1. Sample: cultured CD8+ T cells from PBMCs, taken from culture after CMV antigen stimulation. The clonotype was recovered from a human donor in good health (CMV status not recorded). Some clones in this sample may be carry-over from other donors' samples. Here the CDR3 reads CASSAPVGQGESYYGYTF. CDR3 coding DNA: TGTGCCAGCAGCGCCCCAGTGGGACAGGGGGAATCTTATTATGGCTACACCTTC.